The 3 T cell receptor beta chains presented below share a single source sample, sequenced in a study of T cells in Graves' hyperthyroidism and ophthalmopathy. RNA transcripts yielded amplified TCR beta CDR3 regions. In the first-round RT-PCR of the TCR CDR3, the HTBI primer set was used. In TCRdb, the multiplex PCR reads were re-called with MiXCR into one record per CDR3 protein. The sample has hundreds of thousands of distinct CDR3 sequences, 30% to 40% seen once. The sequenced sample was blood. These TCRs come from a woman aged 40 to 49 with Graves' hyperthyroidism.

This clonotype showed up just once. Since a much larger clone is just one base distant, this may be a read error. The chain uses TRBV11-2 and TRBJ1-2, with D perhaps matching TRBD1 (5 bases). CDR3 size: 13 residues. The germline V gene encodes CDR1 SGHAT and CDR2 FQNNGV. Trimming removed 5 bases from V and 6 bases from J, with 13 bases in between. In DNA form, the CDR3 reads TGTGCCAGCAGCGCTCAGGGATTTGATGGCTACACCTTC. It is translated as CASSAQGFDGYTF. Drawing the rest from reference TRBV11-2 and TRBJ1-2, the complete variable domain is EAGVAQSPRYKIIEKRQSVAFWCNPISGHATLYWYQQILGQGPKLLIQFQNNGVVDDSQLPKDRFSAERLKGVDSTLKIQPAKLEDSAVYLCASSAQGFDGYTFGSGTRLTVV.

This clonotype was recorded at least ten times. The chain combines TRBV7-8 with TRBJ1-2; D is unclear. Trimming took off 1 base at V and 7 bases at J, with 13 bases between the two ends. Germline V gene lookup returns CDR1 SGHVS and CDR2 FQNEAQ. The CDR3 contains 14 residues. The CDR3 DNA sequence: TGTGCCAGCAGCTTAGGGTCCAATTCTGGTGGCTACACCTTC. Translating gives CASSLGSNSGGYTF.

This sequence joins TRBV7-9 and TRBJ1-4, with 8 bases that match TRBD1. V dropped 5 bases and J dropped 0; count of bases not matched to a gene: 8. The CDR3 sequence is 17 residues long. Per germline, CDR1 SEHNR and CDR2 FQNEAQ (reference sequence). The CDR3 reads CASSPGQGLATNEKLFF. The CDR3 DNA is TGTGCCAGCAGCCCCGGACAGGGACTTGCAACTAATGAAAAACTGTTTTTT.